The clone carrying this T cell receptor beta chain appeared many times. The antigen is unknown. An end of the junction differs from the germline gene, which may be a read error. CDR1 and CDR2 (germline): MGHRA, YSYEKL. The CDR3 spans 21 residues. These data come from a study of T-cell reconstitution after alpha-beta-depleted transplantation in children. During its preparation, the TCRbeta library received unique molecular identifiers. A single record per CDR3 protein comes from TCRdb applying MiXCR to the PCR reads. The sample records 60,000 to 70,000 distinct CDR3 sequences, roughly 4.9% being singletons. Findings and caveats of the study: The main origin of T-cell counts and diversity one year after transplant was newly produced T cells. Several patients had high TCRbeta diversity at day 60; it came from surviving recipient T cells and thymic progenitors. Reportedly, roughly two months post-transplant, alpha-beta T cells arose from several hundred expanded graft clones.

This receptor was taken from a boy younger than two who had a stem cell transplant for acute myeloid leukemia, so the T cells may come from the graft donor. V and J are TRBV4-1 and TRBJ2-1, with TRBD2 identical over 12 bases. The specimen was PBMCs, mostly from graft donor cells, collected 180 days after TCRalphabeta/CD19-depleted stem cell transplant. In nucleotides, the CDR3 is TGCGCCAGCAGCCAAGCCCCCTTGACTAGCGGGGGCTCGCCCTCCTCCAATGAGCAGTTCTTC. Protein sequence: CASSQAPLTSGGSPSSNEQFF.